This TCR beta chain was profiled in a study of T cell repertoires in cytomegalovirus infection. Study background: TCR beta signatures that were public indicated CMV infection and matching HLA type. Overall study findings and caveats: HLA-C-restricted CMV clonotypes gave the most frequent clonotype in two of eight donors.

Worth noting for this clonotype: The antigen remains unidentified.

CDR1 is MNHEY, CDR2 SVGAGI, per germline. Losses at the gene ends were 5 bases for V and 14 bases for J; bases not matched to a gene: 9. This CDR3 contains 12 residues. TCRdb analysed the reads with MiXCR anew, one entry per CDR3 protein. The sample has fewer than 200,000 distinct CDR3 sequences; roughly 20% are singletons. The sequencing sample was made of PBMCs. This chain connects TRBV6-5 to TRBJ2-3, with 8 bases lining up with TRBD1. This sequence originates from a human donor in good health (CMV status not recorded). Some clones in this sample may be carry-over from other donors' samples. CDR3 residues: CASSGPGTGLYF. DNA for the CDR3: TGTGCCAGCAGTGGACCCGGGACAGGCTTGTATTTT.